The clone carrying this T cell receptor beta chain was picked up a small number of times. Its antigen is not known. These data originate in a study of cytotoxic CD8 clonotypes in ibrutinib-treated CLL. Study findings and constraints: Sustained-remission patients were sampled at one set of times and progressing patients at different ones.

V lost 7 bases and J lost 5; bases outside the gene matches: 4. The CDR3 spans 13 residues. Germline CDR1 reads LNHDA; CDR2 reads SQIVND (reference sequence). Profiled with immunoSEQ multiplex PCR; TCRdb holds only in-frame clones, not every one. The table includes around 19,000 clones, about 70% detected once. The chain has TRBV19 and TRBJ1-4, with 7 bases aligning to TRBD1. The material sequenced was PBMCs, taken after 12 months of ibrutinib treatment. The clonotype was recovered from a human donor with chronic lymphocytic leukemia. The CDR3 nucleotides read TGTGCCAGTAAGGTGACAGGGAATGAAAAACTGTTTTTT. Its translation is CASKVTGNEKLFF.